This T cell receptor (beta chain) was observed in a study of blood T cell repertoires in COVID-19. Study as a whole: Samples representing acute and convalescent COVID-19 were sourced from the United States, Italy and Spain. T cells, B-cell-depleted T cells, or PBMCs supplied cDNA or gDNA.

TCRdb's table, derived via immunoSEQ multiplex PCR, lists solely in-frame clones and lacks some. This table has approximately 60,000 clones, roughly 82% appearing once. This CDR3 spans 17 amino acids. The germline gives CDR1 SGHRS, CDR2 YFSETQ. The junction had 11 bases not matched to a gene; V was cut back by 0 bases and J by 3 bases. The TCR comes from a human donor in a cohort sampled during active COVID-19. The sequencing sample was made of peripheral blood. The chain joins TRBV5-1 to TRBJ2-5, with TRBD2 matching over 7 bases. The CDR3, as DNA: TGCGCCAGCAGCTTGGGTCTAGCGGAGGGGCAGGAAGAGACCCAGTACTTC. Protein product: CASSLGLAEGQEETQYF.